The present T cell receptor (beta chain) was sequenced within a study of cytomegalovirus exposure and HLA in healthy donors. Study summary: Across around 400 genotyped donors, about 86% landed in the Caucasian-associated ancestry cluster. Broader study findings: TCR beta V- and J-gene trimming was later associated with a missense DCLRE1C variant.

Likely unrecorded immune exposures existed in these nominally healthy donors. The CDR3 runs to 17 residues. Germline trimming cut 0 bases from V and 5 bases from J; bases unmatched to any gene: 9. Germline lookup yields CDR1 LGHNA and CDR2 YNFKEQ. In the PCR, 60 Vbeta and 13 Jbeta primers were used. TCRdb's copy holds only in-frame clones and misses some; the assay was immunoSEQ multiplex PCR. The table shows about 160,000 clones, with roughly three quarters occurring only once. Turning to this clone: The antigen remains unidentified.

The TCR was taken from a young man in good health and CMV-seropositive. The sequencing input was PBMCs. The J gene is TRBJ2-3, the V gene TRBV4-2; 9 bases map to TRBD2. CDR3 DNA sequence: TGTGCCAGCAGCCAAGATGGGGCGGGGGGGCCCAAAGATACGCAGTATTTT. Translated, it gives CASSQDGAGGPKDTQYF.